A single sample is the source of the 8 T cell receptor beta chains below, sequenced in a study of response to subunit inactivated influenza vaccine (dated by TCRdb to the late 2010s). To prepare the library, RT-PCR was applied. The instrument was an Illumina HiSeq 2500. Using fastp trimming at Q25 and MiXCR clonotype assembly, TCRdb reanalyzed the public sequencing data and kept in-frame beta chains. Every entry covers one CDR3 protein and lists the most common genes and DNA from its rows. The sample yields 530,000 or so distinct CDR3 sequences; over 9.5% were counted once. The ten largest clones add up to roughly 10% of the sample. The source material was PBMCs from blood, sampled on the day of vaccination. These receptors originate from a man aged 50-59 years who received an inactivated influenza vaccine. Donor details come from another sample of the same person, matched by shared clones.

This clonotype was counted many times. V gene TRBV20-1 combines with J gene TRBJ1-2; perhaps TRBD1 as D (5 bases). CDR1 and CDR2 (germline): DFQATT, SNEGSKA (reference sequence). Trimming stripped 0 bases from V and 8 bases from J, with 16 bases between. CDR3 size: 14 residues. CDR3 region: CSARDPGTPEGYTF. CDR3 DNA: TGCAGTGCTAGAGATCCCGGGACTCCCGAGGGCTACACCTTC.

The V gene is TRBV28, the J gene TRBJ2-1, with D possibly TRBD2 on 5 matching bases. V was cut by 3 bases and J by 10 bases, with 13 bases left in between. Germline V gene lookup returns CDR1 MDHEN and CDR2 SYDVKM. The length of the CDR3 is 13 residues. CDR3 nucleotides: TGTGCCAGCAGTTTCCGTGAGGGCTTGGAGCAGTTCTTC. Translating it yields CASSFREGLEQFF.

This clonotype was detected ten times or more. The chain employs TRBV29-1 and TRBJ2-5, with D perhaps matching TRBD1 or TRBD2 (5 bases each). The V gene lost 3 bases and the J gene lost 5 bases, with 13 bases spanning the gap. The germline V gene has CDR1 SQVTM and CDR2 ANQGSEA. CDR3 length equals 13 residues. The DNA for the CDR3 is TGCAGCGTTGACCCTGACAGAGGGGAGACCCAGTACTTC. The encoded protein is CSVDPDRGETQYF.

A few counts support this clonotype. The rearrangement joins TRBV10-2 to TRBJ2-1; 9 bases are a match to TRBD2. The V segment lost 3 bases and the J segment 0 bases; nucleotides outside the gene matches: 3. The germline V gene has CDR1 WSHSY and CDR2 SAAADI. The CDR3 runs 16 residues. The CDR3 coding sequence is TGCGCCAGCAGTGACCAGCGGGGGGCCTCCTACAATGAGCAGTTCTTC. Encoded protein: CASSDQRGASYNEQFF.

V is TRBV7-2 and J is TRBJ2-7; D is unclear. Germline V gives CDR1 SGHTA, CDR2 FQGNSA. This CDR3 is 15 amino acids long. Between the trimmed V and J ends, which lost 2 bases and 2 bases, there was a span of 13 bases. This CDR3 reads CASSLSSSRPYEQYF. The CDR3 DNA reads TGTGCCAGCAGCTTAAGTAGTTCGCGACCCTACGAGCAGTACTTC.

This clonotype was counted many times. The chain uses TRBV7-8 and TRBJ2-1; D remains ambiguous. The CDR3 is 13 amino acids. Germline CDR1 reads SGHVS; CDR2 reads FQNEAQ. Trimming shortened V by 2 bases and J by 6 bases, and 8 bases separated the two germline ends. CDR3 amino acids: CASSLLMGNEQFF. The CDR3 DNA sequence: TGTGCCAGCAGCTTACTTATGGGCAATGAGCAGTTCTTC.

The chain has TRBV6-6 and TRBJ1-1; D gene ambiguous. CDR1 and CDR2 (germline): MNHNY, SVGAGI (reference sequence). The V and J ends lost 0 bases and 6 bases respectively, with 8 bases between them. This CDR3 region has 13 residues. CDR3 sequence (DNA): TGTGCCAGCAGTTACTCGAAGGGATCTGAAGCTTTCTTT. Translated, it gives CASSYSKGSEAFF.

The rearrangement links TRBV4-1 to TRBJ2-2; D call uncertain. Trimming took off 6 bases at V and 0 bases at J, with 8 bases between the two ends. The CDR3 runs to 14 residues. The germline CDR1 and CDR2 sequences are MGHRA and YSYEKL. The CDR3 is CASSLDTNTGELFF. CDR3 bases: TGCGCCAGCAGTCTCGACACGAACACCGGGGAGCTGTTTTTT.